This T cell receptor (beta chain) is drawn from a study of human T cells and chemical hapten exposure. Study at large: Across the whole study, which lasted around 24 weeks, patients were given diphenylcyclopropenone on the scalp once a week.

Separate cDNA molecules received unique molecular identifiers, which the library attached to them. Via MiXCR, TCRdb re-called the RACE reads, giving one row per CDR3 protein. The sample lists around 120,000 distinct CDR3 sequences, roughly 13% seen once, with around 2.7% in the top ten. Specified time point: pre-sensitization, week 0. Treatment given: therapeutic diphenylcyclopropenone sensitization with weekly scalp DPC. The CDR3 covers 13 residues. Germline V gene sequence: CDR1 MNHNS, CDR2 SASEGT. With 3 bases removed from V and 1 base from J, the gap between germline ends came to 6 bases. This clonotype was seen at least ten times.

The J gene is TRBJ1-1, the V gene TRBV6-1; D unresolved. The receptor was derived from a woman younger than 30 with alopecia areata. Some clones in this sample may be carry-over from other donors' samples. This sample comprised whole blood, obtained in connection with sensitization to the hapten diphenylcyclopropenone (DPC). The CDR3 is CASSDTSNTEAFF. CDR3 sequence (DNA): TGTGCCAGCAGTGACACATCGAACACTGAAGCTTTCTTT.